These 27 T cell receptor beta chains were sequenced from one sample in a study of blood T cell repertoires in COVID-19. Produced via immunoSEQ multiplex PCR; TCRdb's table is partial and in-frame only. The sample has around 200,000 clones, more than 75% seen once; the top ten hold less than 3.5%. The sample taken for sequencing was peripheral blood. The receptors come from a man between 35 and 55 years old with active or convalescent COVID-19.

Worth noting for this clone: The same CDR3 is also encoded by other DNA sequences in this sample. V and J are TRBV12-3 or TRBV12-4 and TRBJ1-2; no reliable D call. The CDR3 is 12 amino acids. Trimming cost V 6 bases and J 5 bases, with 10 bases left between them. The CDR3 region has the DNA TGTGCCAGCAGCCAAGGCGGGTATGGCTACACCTTC. This encodes CASSQGGYGYTF.

The gene calls are TRBV6-2 or TRBV6-3 and TRBJ1-5; D might be TRBD1 (5 bases). CDR1 and CDR2 (germline): MNHEY, SVGEGT. The CDR3 is made up of 17 amino acids. V gave up 5 bases and J gave up 2 bases, with 19 bases separating them. The CDR3 bases are TGTGCCAGCAGTAGACCGGATGGGGCCTTGGGCAATCAGCCCCAGCATTTT. It is translated as CASSRPDGALGNQPQHF.

The chain joins TRBV29-1 to TRBJ2-3; 7 bases agree with TRBD1. The germline V gene has CDR1 SQVTM and CDR2 ANQGSEA. CDR3 length: 13 amino acids. Trimming took 5 bases from V and 4 from J; bases not matched to a gene: 6. The CDR3 reads CSVTGDSADTQYF. In DNA form, the CDR3 reads TGCAGCGTTACAGGGGATTCAGCAGATACGCAGTATTTT.

The chain employs TRBV7-2 and TRBJ1-1, with 9 positions matching TRBD1. Looked up from germline, CDR1 is SGHTA and CDR2 is FQGNSA. V lost 5 bases and J lost 10; bases outside the gene matches: 5. This CDR3 is built from 12 residues. The CDR3 sequence: CASSPGTGRAFF. The CDR3 DNA is TGTGCCAGCAGCCCAGGGACAGGGCGAGCTTTCTTT. The full variable domain, with the rest looked up from reference TRBV7-2 and TRBJ1-1, is GAGVSQSPSNKVTEKGKDVELRCDPISGHTALYWYRQSLGQGLEFLIYFQGNSAPDKSGLPSDRFSAERTGGSVSTLTIQRTQQEDSAVYLCASSPGTGRAFFGQGTRLTVV.

This clone was recorded only once. The chain employs TRBV28 and TRBJ2-1; the match to TRBD1 covers 8 bases. V shed 5 bases and J 4 bases; nucleotides not matched to a gene: 7. CDR1 is MDHEN and CDR2 is SYDVKM in the germline V gene. This CDR3 contains 15 residues. The DNA of the CDR3 is TGTGCCAGCAGTCCCGGGACAGGTTCGTACAATGAGCAGTTCTTC. Encoded protein: CASSPGTGSYNEQFF.

This chain links TRBV4-1 with TRBJ2-1, with 11 bases lining up with TRBD1. CDR1 MGHRA and CDR2 YSYEKL come from the germline V gene. The CDR3 extends over 18 amino acids. The V gene end was trimmed by 5 bases and the J gene end by 7 bases; junction bases not matched to a gene: 16. CDR3 region: CASSARPDRGRKENEQFF. CDR3 DNA: TGCGCCAGCAGCGCCCGCCCGGACAGGGGGCGCAAAGAGAATGAGCAGTTCTTC.

As to this clone: Within the sample, other DNA sequences also encode this same CDR3. This chain joins TRBV20-1 and TRBJ2-3, with TRBD2 matching over 10 bases. The CDR3 has 17 residues. The V and J ends lost 3 bases and 0 bases, in that order; junction bases with no gene match: 9. Germline CDR1 and CDR2: DFQATT and SNEGSKA (reference sequence). For the CDR3, the DNA is TGCAGTGCTAGTCGGGCTAGCGGGGGCCGCAGCACAGATACGCAGTATTTT. Its translation is CSASRASGGRSTDTQYF.

The chain is built from TRBV15 and TRBJ2-7; the D is unclear. The CDR3 totals 13 residues. V dropped 2 bases and J dropped 7 bases, with 12 bases sitting between them. Germline loops: CDR1 LNHNV, CDR2 YYDKDF (reference sequence). The CDR3 DNA sequence: TGTGCCACCAGCAGATCCCTGAGCGAAGAGCAGTACTTC. Translating it yields CATSRSLSEEQYF.

This chain connects TRBV4-1 to TRBJ1-1; D unclear. Trimming shortened V by 0 bases and J by 4 bases, and 9 bases separated the two germline ends. Per germline, CDR1 MGHRA and CDR2 YSYEKL. The CDR3 contains 14 residues. The CDR3 here is CASSQDGVATEAFF. CDR3 coding DNA: TGCGCCAGCAGCCAAGATGGAGTGGCCACTGAAGCTTTCTTT.

The rearrangement links TRBV3-1 (or the pseudogene TRBV3-2) to TRBJ1-6, with no clear D. The V end was cut by 3 bases, the J end by 6 bases, with 9 bases between. The CDR3 spans 14 residues. Per the germline V gene, CDR1 is LGHDT and CDR2 is YNNKEL (reference sequence). In nucleotides, the CDR3 is TGTGCCAGCAGCCATAACAGCCTTAATTCACCCCTCCACTTT. Residues: CASSHNSLNSPLHF.

The chain uses TRBV24-1 and TRBJ2-5; 7 bases agree with TRBD1. Germline V gives CDR1 KGHDR, CDR2 SFDVKD. This CDR3 region has 15 residues. V dropped 3 bases and J dropped 7; count of bases not matched to a gene: 10. CDR3 nucleotides: TGTGCCACCAGTGATATTACGGACAGGTTGGGGACCCAGTACTTC. The encoded protein is CATSDITDRLGTQYF.

The CDR3 DNA sequence: TGTGCCACCTTCCATGACAGAAACACTGAAGCTTTCTTT. This gives the protein CATFHDRNTEAFF. The chain uses TRBV6-5 and TRBJ1-1; a possible D gene is TRBD1 (5 bases). V was shortened by 10 bases and J by 2 bases, with 14 bases between the two germline ends. The CDR3 loop spans 13 amino acids. Germline V gene lookup returns CDR1 MNHEY and CDR2 SVGAGI.

This chain connects TRBV7-8 to TRBJ1-6; D is unresolved. The length of the CDR3 is 16 residues. CDR1 and CDR2 from the germline V gene are SGHVS and FQNEAQ. The germline V and J ends were trimmed by 1 base and 5 bases, with 12 bases remaining between them. In DNA form, the CDR3 reads TGTGCCAGCAGCTTAGGCCCCGGAGGAGATAATTCACCCCTCCACTTT. Residues: CASSLGPGGDNSPLHF.

This clone was seen a single time. This chain links TRBV29-1 with TRBJ1-1; 7 nucleotides align to TRBD1. V gave up 3 bases and J gave up 6 bases; unmatched junction bases: 4. This CDR3 has 12 residues. CDR1 and CDR2 (germline): SQVTM, ANQGSEA. The CDR3 loop is CSVEHQGAEAFF. The CDR3 bases are TGCAGCGTTGAGCACCAGGGGGCTGAAGCTTTCTTT.

The chain recombines TRBV7-9 with TRBJ1-1, with D perhaps TRBD1 (5 bases). V was clipped by 4 bases and J by 5 bases, with 14 bases between them. The CDR3 extends over 14 amino acids. Germline V lookup: CDR1 SEHNR, CDR2 FQNEAQ (reference sequence). The CDR3 region is CASSSRGEGTEAFF. The CDR3 bases are TGTGCCAGCAGCTCCCGGGGGGAGGGGACTGAAGCTTTCTTT.

The CDR3 bases are TGTGCCAGCAGCCGGGACAGGGTGTACAATGAGCAGTTCTTC. Encoded protein: CASSRDRVYNEQFF. The chain employs TRBV14 and TRBJ2-1, with 9 bases aligning to TRBD1. The ends lost 4 bases at V and 4 bases at J; junction bases unmatched: 2. Germline CDR1 SGHDN, CDR2 FVKESK. This CDR3 contains 14 residues.

Only one count was recorded for this clone. This chain connects TRBV30 to TRBJ1-2; tentatively, D is TRBD1 (5 bases). The CDR3 contains 14 residues. Germline CDR1 GTSNPN, CDR2 SVGIG (reference sequence). V dropped 0 bases and J dropped 2 bases, with 10 bases sitting between them. The CDR3: CAWSVSGSNYGYTF. CDR3 DNA: TGTGCCTGGAGTGTTTCAGGGTCCAACTATGGCTACACCTTC. Combining the CDR3 with reference TRBV30 and TRBJ1-2 gives the whole variable domain SQTIHQWPATLVQPVGSPLSLECTVEGTSNPNLYWYRQAAGRGLQLLFYSVGIGQISSEVPQNLSASRPQDRQFILSSKKLLLSDSGFYLCAWSVSGSNYGYTFGSGTRLTVV.

This clone came up once. This sequence joins TRBV27 and TRBJ1-5, with D unclear. The CDR3 is made up of 14 amino acids. Trimming stripped 5 bases from V and 0 bases from J, with 8 bases between. Germline CDR1 is MNHEY and CDR2 is SMNVEV (reference sequence). Here the CDR3 reads CASSTQNSNQPQHF. The CDR3 DNA is TGTGCCAGCAGTACCCAGAATAGCAATCAGCCCCAGCATTTT.

This clone was recorded at least ten times. The chain couples TRBV7-9 to TRBJ2-7, with TRBD2 matching over 8 bases. The germline gives CDR1 SEHNR, CDR2 FQNEAQ (reference sequence). Germline trimming cut 5 bases from V and 7 bases from J; bases unmatched to any gene: 7. The CDR3 runs 13 residues. The chain's CDR3 is CASSQAGAREQYF. Here the CDR3 DNA reads TGTGCCAGCAGCCAAGCGGGGGCGAGGGAGCAGTACTTC. The entire variable domain, with the rest obtained from reference TRBV7-9 and TRBJ2-7, is as follows: DTGVSQNPRHKITKRGQNVTFRCDPISEHNRLYWYRQTLGQGPEFLTYFQNEAQLEKSRLLSDRFSAERPKGSFSTLEIQRTEQGDSAMYLCASSQAGAREQYFGPGTRLTVT.

The genes are TRBV7-6 and TRBJ2-1, with D perhaps matching TRBD1 (6 bases). V shed 4 bases and J shed 2 bases, with 15 bases lying between them. The CDR3 is 16 residues long. Germline V gene sequence: CDR1 SGHVS, CDR2 FNYEAQ. The CDR3 loop is CASSSPPGEPYNEQFF. The CDR3 DNA reads TGTGCCAGCAGCTCCCCGCCAGGGGAACCCTACAATGAGCAGTTCTTC.

This clone came up a few times. The chain carries TRBV12-3 or TRBV12-4 and TRBJ1-1; D gene uncertain. Between the trimmed V and J ends, which lost 3 bases and 7 bases, there was a span of 12 bases. The CDR3 is 13 residues long. The CDR3 sequence: CASSFKGGYEAFF. CDR3 nucleotide sequence: TGTGCCAGCAGTTTTAAGGGAGGGTATGAAGCTTTCTTT.

The rearrangement joins TRBV9 to TRBJ2-2; TRBD1 matches 8 bases. Trimming took 3 bases from V and 6 from J; bases not matched to a gene: 1. CDR1 SGDLS and CDR2 YYNGEE come from the germline V gene. The CDR3 is made up of 13 amino acids. DNA of the CDR3: TGTGCCAGCAGCGGACAGGGGTCCGGGGAGCTGTTTTTT. Protein: CASSGQGSGELFF.

This chain connects TRBV4-3 to TRBJ1-5; D is possibly TRBD1 (6 bases). Trimming took 10 bases from V and 8 from J, leaving 9 bases between them. Germline CDR1 reads LGHNA; CDR2 reads YSLEER. The CDR3 covers 10 residues. CDR3 bases: TGCGCCACCCAGGGGAAGCCCCAGCATTTT. Translation gives CATQGKPQHF.

The genes are TRBV28 and TRBJ2-7; D not certain. The germline V gene has CDR1 MDHEN and CDR2 SYDVKM. Trimming stripped 6 bases from V and 3 bases from J, with 9 bases between. The CDR3 consists of 12 residues. CDR3 nucleotides: TGTGCCAGCAGCGAGCCCTTCTACGAGCAGTACTTC. The encoded protein is CASSEPFYEQYF.

V and J are TRBV6-6 and TRBJ1-5; possible D gene TRBD1, 6 bases. The CDR3 has 15 amino acids. Trimming removed 5 bases from V and 0 bases from J, with 11 bases in between. Germline V gene data show CDR1 as MNHNY and CDR2 as SVGAGI (reference sequence). This chain's CDR3 is CASSPGQYSNQPQHF. CDR3 nucleotides: TGTGCCAGCAGTCCAGGACAGTATAGCAATCAGCCCCAGCATTTT.

This clone was observed a handful of times. Given the absence of the conserved phenylalanine or tryptophan at the CDR3 end, a read error is likely. Because the CDR3's place on the DNA is in doubt, the DNA is left out and the CDR3 is given as listed by TCRdb. The chain links TRBV12-3 or TRBV12-4 to TRBJ1-2. From its first to its last residue, the CDR3 has 12 amino acids. The CDR3 region is CASSLGGAGFSI.

The V call is TRBV4-1, the J call TRBJ1-2; 8 nucleotides match TRBD1. Germline loops: CDR1 MGHRA, CDR2 YSYEKL. The trim removed 0 bases at V and 4 bases at J, leaving 4 bases unmatched. The CDR3 runs to 15 residues. The CDR3 bases are TGCGCCAGCAGCCAAGATCGGGACAGGACCTATGGCTACACCTTC. Encoded protein: CASSQDRDRTYGYTF.